These 15 T cell receptor beta chains share one sample of origin, sequenced in a study of identical twins. Each CDR3 protein gets one entry after TCRdb re-called the 5' RACE reads with MiXCR. The sample lists about 720,000 distinct CDR3 sequences; roughly 18% were seen once. The same sample was also studied in work on T cells expressing NK-cell markers.

The sequenced material came from PBMCs. The source of these receptors is a woman between 18 and 29 years old in good health.

This clonotype appeared a few times. The chain employs TRBV18 and TRBJ2-5, with 7 positions matching TRBD2. CDR3 length equals 14 residues. V was pared by 3 bases and J by 5 bases, with 6 bases of the junction left unmatched. Germline V gene data show CDR1 as KGHSH and CDR2 as LQKENI. CDR3 loop: CASSPGLVGETQYF. The DNA for the CDR3 is TGTGCCAGCTCACCCGGACTAGTTGGGGAGACCCAGTACTTC.

This chain links TRBV3-1 with TRBJ1-2; D is unclear. CDR1 is LGHDT, CDR2 YNNKEL, per germline (reference sequence). V was pared by 1 base and J by 4 bases, with 13 bases between. The length of the CDR3 is 15 residues. The CDR3 sequence is CASSQGGQGGYGYTF. CDR3 nucleotides: TGTGCCAGCAGCCAAGGGGGTCAAGGCGGCTATGGCTACACCTTC.

This clonotype was seen a handful of times. This chain connects TRBV7-9 to TRBJ2-5; 7 bases are a match to TRBD1. CDR1 is SEHNR, CDR2 FQNEAQ, per germline (reference sequence). The CDR3 totals 14 residues. Trimming took 1 base from V and 4 from J; bases not matched to a gene: 3. CDR3 sequence reads: CASSLGQGAETQYF. CDR3 bases: TGTGCCAGCAGCTTAGGACAGGGCGCAGAGACCCAGTACTTC.

In this sample, this clonotype turned up many times. This rearrangement joins TRBV9 to TRBJ1-2, with 7 bases lining up with TRBD1. The CDR3 covers 13 residues. V was clipped by 1 base and J by 5 bases; unmatched bases: 2. The germline V gene has CDR1 SGDLS and CDR2 YYNGEE. For the CDR3, the DNA is TGTGCCAGCAGCGTACAGACAGGGTATGGCTACACCTTC. Translation: CASSVQTGYGYTF.

In this sample, this clonotype turned up a few times. The rearrangement links TRBV12-3 or TRBV12-4 to TRBJ1-6; no clear D. The CDR3 is 14 residues long. V was cut by 6 bases and J by 7 bases, with 13 bases left in between. CDR3 region: CASRLGNTNSPLHF. The CDR3 DNA is TGTGCCAGCAGACTGGGAAACACCAATTCACCCCTCCACTTT.

The chain recombines TRBV7-9 with TRBJ1-5, with 7 bases fitting TRBD1. CDR3 length: 13 residues. CDR1 is SEHNR and CDR2 is FQNEAQ in the germline V gene (reference sequence). The ends lost 5 bases at V and 7 bases at J; junction bases unmatched: 5. The CDR3 region has the DNA TGTGCCAGCAGCACAGGGACAGTCCAGCCCCAGCATTTT. This translates into CASSTGTVQPQHF. The full variable domain, with the rest looked up from reference TRBV7-9 and TRBJ1-5, is DTGVSQNPRHKITKRGQNVTFRCDPISEHNRLYWYRQTLGQGPEFLTYFQNEAQLEKSRLLSDRFSAERPKGSFSTLEIQRTEQGDSAMYLCASSTGTVQPQHFGDGTRLSIL.

Only a few counts were recorded for this clonotype. The rearrangement joins TRBV15 to TRBJ1-2; possible D gene TRBD1, 5 bases. Germline-derived CDR1 and CDR2 are LNHNV and YYDKDF (reference sequence). V lost 0 bases and J lost 7, with 12 bases in between. CDR3 length: 14 residues. The CDR3 nucleotides are TGTGCCACCAGCAGAGATAAAGGGGCGAGTGGCTACACCTTC. The encoded protein is CATSRDKGASGYTF. Based on the CDR3 plus reference TRBV15 and TRBJ1-2, the full variable domain is DAMVIQNPRYQVTQFGKPVTLSCSQTLNHNVMYWYQQKSSQAPKLLFHYYDKDFNNEADTPDNFQSRRPNTSFCFLDIRSPGLGDTAMYLCATSRDKGASGYTFGSGTRLTVV.

There are a few counts of this clonotype. As DNA, the CDR3 is TGCAGCGTCCAAGGCCTACTAGTGCAAGAGACCCAGTACTTC. Translated, it gives CSVQGLLVQETQYF. The chain couples TRBV29-1 to TRBJ2-5; possible D gene TRBD2, 5 bases. This CDR3 is 14 amino acids long. The V and J ends lost 6 bases and 2 bases respectively, with 16 bases between them. Germline lookup yields CDR1 SQVTM and CDR2 ANQGSEA.

V and J are TRBV7-2 and TRBJ2-5; 9 nucleotides align to TRBD1. CDR1 is SGHTA and CDR2 is FQGNSA in the germline V gene. The J segment lost 6 bases and the V segment lost 5 bases, leaving 4 bases of the junction unmatched. This CDR3 comprises 13 residues. The CDR3 loop reads CASSRQGGKTQYF. The DNA of the CDR3 is TGTGCCAGCAGCCGACAGGGGGGGAAGACCCAGTACTTC.

The genes are TRBV30 and TRBJ1-2; perhaps TRBD1 as D (5 bases). The CDR3 is 12 residues long. Trimming left V 4 bases short and J 3 bases short, with 9 bases between. Germline V gene sequence: CDR1 GTSNPN, CDR2 SVGIG (reference sequence). DNA for the CDR3: TGTGCCTGGACACAGGATTACTATGGCTACACCTTC. Translation: CAWTQDYYGYTF.

CDR3 bases: TGTGCCAGCAGCACCAGCGGGAGAGAGACCCAGTACTTC. Residues: CASSTSGRETQYF. V usage is TRBV9 and J usage is TRBJ2-5; TRBD2 aligns across 8 bases. This CDR3 is built from 13 residues. V lost 4 bases and J lost 4; bases outside the gene matches: 3. The germline V gene has CDR1 SGDLS and CDR2 YYNGEE.

The chain is built from TRBV7-9 and TRBJ1-1; no firm D call. This CDR3 is 17 amino acids long. The V gene's germline CDR1 is SEHNR and CDR2 FQNEAQ (reference sequence). The V and J ends lost 1 base and 0 bases respectively, with 15 bases between them. The DNA of the CDR3 is TGTGCCAGCAGCTTAGGAAGAGGGAGTGGCATGAACACTGAAGCTTTCTTT. Residues: CASSLGRGSGMNTEAFF.

This clonotype appeared a few times. The genes are TRBV5-1 and TRBJ1-1; no firm D call. The CDR3 has 13 amino acids. The V end lost 0 bases, the J end lost 4 bases, and 7 bases lay between the germline ends. Germline V lookup: CDR1 SGHRS, CDR2 YFSETQ. CDR3 residues: CASSLAAATEAFF. CDR3 in DNA: TGCGCCAGCAGCTTGGCCGCGGCCACTGAAGCTTTCTTT.

This chain uses TRBV5-1 with TRBJ1-1; D remains unclear. The CDR3 runs 16 residues. Trimming shortened V by 0 bases and J by 4 bases, and 16 bases separated the two germline ends. Germline-derived CDR1 and CDR2 are SGHRS and YFSETQ. DNA for the CDR3: TGCGCCAGCAGCTTGGCCGGTGTGGTCGTCGGCACTGAAGCTTTCTTT. It encodes CASSLAGVVVGTEAFF.

This clonotype has a handful of counts. The V call is TRBV12-3 or TRBV12-4, the J call TRBJ1-5, with D perhaps TRBD1 (5 bases). The CDR3 has 13 residues. V was pared by 3 bases and J by 7 bases, with 10 bases between. Written as DNA, the CDR3 is TGTGCCAGCAGTTTTCGTTGGGGCCAGCCCCAGCATTTT. This translates into CASSFRWGQPQHF.